This section outlines one TCR beta chain sequence together with its context. Its target is not known. The CDR3 spans 14 residues. J gave up 4 bases and V 10 bases, and 10 bases lay outside the gene matches. Germline assignment: CDR1 MDHEN and CDR2 SYDVKM. The source of the sample is a study of radiotherapy plus CTLA-4 blockade in lung cancer. Looking at the study overall: Patients showed objective responses in 18% of cases and disease control in roughly 31%. Whole-study findings and limits: Radiotherapy with ipilimumab was followed by blood expansion of tumor-derived clones.

Clones were read by immunoSEQ multiplex PCR, and TCRdb kept only the in-frame ones, dropping some. The sample shows around 70,000 clones, less than 85% of them seen only once. Enrolled patients, whose metastatic non-small-cell lung cancer was chemo-refractory, received focal radiation plus CTLA-4 blockade with ipilimumab. This rearrangement joins TRBV28 to TRBJ2-7; the match to TRBD1 covers 10 bases. This TCR was recovered from a human donor with non-small cell lung cancer whose response to radiotherapy plus ipilimumab could not be evaluated. Some clones in this sample may be carry-over from other donors' samples. This sample comprised peripheral blood, obtained from a patient treated with radiotherapy plus ipilimumab. CDR3 residues: CATSLTGGWYEQYF. DNA for the CDR3: TGTGCCACCTCCTTGACAGGGGGCTGGTACGAGCAGTACTTC.